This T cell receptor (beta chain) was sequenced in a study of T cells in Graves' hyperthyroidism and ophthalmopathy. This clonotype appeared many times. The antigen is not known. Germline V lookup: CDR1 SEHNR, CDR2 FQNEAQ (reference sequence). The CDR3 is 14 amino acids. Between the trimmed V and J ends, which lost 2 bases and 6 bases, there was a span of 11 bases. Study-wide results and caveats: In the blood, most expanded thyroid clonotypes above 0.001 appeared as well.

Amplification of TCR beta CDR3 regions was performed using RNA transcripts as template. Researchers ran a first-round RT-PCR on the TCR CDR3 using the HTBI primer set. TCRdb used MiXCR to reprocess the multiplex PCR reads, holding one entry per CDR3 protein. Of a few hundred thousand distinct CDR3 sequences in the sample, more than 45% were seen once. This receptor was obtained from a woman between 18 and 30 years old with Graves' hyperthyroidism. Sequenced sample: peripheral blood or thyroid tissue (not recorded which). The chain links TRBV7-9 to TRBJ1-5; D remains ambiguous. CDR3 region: CASSLQGTSQPQHF. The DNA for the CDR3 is TGTGCCAGCAGCTTACAAGGCACGAGTCAGCCCCAGCATTTT.